A single sample gave rise to the 22 T cell receptor beta chains below, sequenced in a study of blood T cell repertoires in COVID-19 (TCRdb year 2020). Receptors were amplified or captured by the immunoSEQ multiplex PCR assay. Held by TCRdb, this immuneACCESS table contains in-frame sequences only and omits some clones. Under half of the omission traces to an unresolved V gene where checked; the cause of the rest is unknown. For this sample the table gives roughly 160,000 clones, of which about nine tenths were detected only once. The biggest ten clones account for about 26% of the sample. Sequenced material: peripheral blood. These receptors were collected from a man aged 55-75 years with acute or convalescent COVID-19.

The chain has TRBV2 and TRBJ1-5, with D possibly TRBD1 on 5 matching bases. The CDR3 runs to 14 residues. V lost 6 bases and J lost 1, with 10 bases in between. Per germline, CDR1 SNHLY and CDR2 FYNNEI. In nucleotides, the CDR3 is TGTGCCAGCAGAAAGACAGTAAGCAATCAGCCCCAGCATTTT. It translates to CASRKTVSNQPQHF.

This chain joins TRBV10-2 and TRBJ1-1; D is undetermined. Germline CDR1 reads WSHSY; CDR2 reads SAAADI. The CDR3 length is 14 residues. Between the trimmed V and J ends, which lost 4 bases and 2 bases, there was a span of 11 bases. Here the CDR3 DNA reads TGCGCCAGCAGTGTAGAGGGCCCTAACACTGAAGCTTTCTTT. As protein: CASSVEGPNTEAFF.

The gene calls are TRBV28 and TRBJ1-1; possible D gene TRBD1, 6 bases. Per germline, CDR1 MDHEN and CDR2 SYDVKM. V was clipped by 5 bases and J by 8 bases, with 15 bases between them. CDR3 length equals 13 residues. The DNA of the CDR3 is TGTGCCAGCAGTCCTCCGACAGGACCCGAAGCTTTCTTT. Translating it yields CASSPPTGPEAFF.

CDR3 DNA: TGCGCCAGCAGCCTATACAATGAGCAGTTCTTC. Its translation is CASSLYNEQFF. The V gene is TRBV4-1, the J gene TRBJ2-1, with D hard to call. CDR1 MGHRA and CDR2 YSYEKL come from the germline V gene. Trimming stripped 4 bases from V and 4 bases from J, with 2 bases between. The CDR3 has 11 amino acids.

The chain joins TRBV19 to TRBJ2-4; tentatively, D is TRBD2 (5 bases). This CDR3 spans 14 amino acids. Per germline, CDR1 LNHDA and CDR2 SQIVND (reference sequence). Between the trimmed V and J ends, which lost 5 bases and 6 bases, there was a span of 14 bases. The CDR3 DNA follows: TGTGCCAGTAGTCTTTTAGCGCCCGGAAACATTCAGTACTTC. Translating it yields CASSLLAPGNIQYF.

CDR3: CASSLAGGRANYGYTF. The CDR3 region has the DNA TGTGCCAGCAGCTTAGCGGGGGGTCGGGCTAACTATGGCTACACCTTC. This chain links TRBV7-6 with TRBJ1-2; TRBD1 is a possible D gene (5 bases). Deletions cut 0 bases from V and 0 bases from J, with 11 bases between. This CDR3 has 16 residues. Germline lookup yields CDR1 SGHVS and CDR2 FNYEAQ.

The rearrangement links TRBV19 to TRBJ1-6; no reliable D call. Looked up from germline, CDR1 is LNHDA and CDR2 is SQIVND (reference sequence). Trimming left V 8 bases short and J 0 bases short, with 8 bases between. The CDR3 sequence is 14 residues long. This CDR3 is CASRTSSYNSPLHF. CDR3 in DNA: TGTGCCAGTCGAACGAGCTCCTATAATTCACCCCTCCACTTT.

This chain uses TRBV19 with TRBJ1-1, with TRBD1 matching 8 bases. Trimming removed 5 bases from V and 1 base from J; junction bases left unmatched: 3. CDR1 is LNHDA, CDR2 SQIVND, per germline (reference sequence). The CDR3 totals 14 residues. This CDR3 is CASSDRGSNTEAFF. The CDR3 coding sequence is TGTGCCAGTAGTGACAGGGGTTCGAACACTGAAGCTTTCTTT.

The genes are TRBV7-2 and TRBJ2-7; TRBD2 agrees at 9 bases. The V segment lost 4 bases and the J segment 7 bases; nucleotides outside the gene matches: 17. The germline CDR1 and CDR2 sequences are SGHTA and FQGNSA. The CDR3 covers 17 residues. The CDR3 sequence is CASSSIGSGRRAKEQYF. DNA for the CDR3: TGTGCCAGCAGCTCAATTGGAAGCGGGAGGAGGGCTAAGGAGCAGTACTTC.

Concerning this clone: Other DNA sequences in this specimen translate into the identical CDR3. The J gene is TRBJ1-5, the V gene TRBV10-3; TRBD1 matches 8 bases. Germline assignment: CDR1 ENHRY and CDR2 SYGVKD. The CDR3 covers 15 residues. Trimming at V came to 0 bases and at J to 6 bases, leaving 4 bases not matched to a gene. CDR3 coding DNA: TGTGCCATCAGTGAGTCAGGACAGGGAGGTCAGCCCCAGCATTTT. Encoded protein: CAISESGQGGQPQHF.

The J gene is TRBJ2-1, the V gene TRBV7-2, with 8 bases identical to TRBD2. J gave up 6 bases and V 3 bases, and 10 bases lay outside the gene matches. Germline values: CDR1 SGHTA, CDR2 FQGNSA. The CDR3 sequence is 16 residues long. CDR3 DNA: TGTGCCAGCAGCTTTTTTCGGGGGGGGATTCCCAATGAGCAGTTCTTC. Protein: CASSFFRGGIPNEQFF.

The chain has TRBV11-2 and TRBJ2-7; 9 bases line up with TRBD1. Germline CDR1 is SGHAT and CDR2 is FQNNGV. This CDR3 comprises 13 residues. V shed 5 bases, J shed 6 bases, and the junction held 5 bases outside the gene matches. The CDR3: CASSRTGVGEQYV. As DNA, the CDR3 is TGTGCCAGCAGCCGGACAGGGGTGGGCGAGCAGTACGTC.

Only a few counts were recorded for this clone. The chain is built from TRBV5-6 and TRBJ1-1; D is unclear. Trimming pared 3 bases from V and 3 bases from J, leaving 15 bases between. Germline V CDR1 and CDR2: SGHDT, YYEEEE. CDR3 length: 15 amino acids. Written as DNA, the CDR3 is TGTGCCAGCAGCTCACTGGGAGGGCAGGACACTGAAGCTTTCTTT. This encodes CASSSLGGQDTEAFF.

The rearrangement joins TRBV6-5 to TRBJ2-7, with 9 bases that match TRBD2. The CDR3 spans 14 residues. Looked up from germline, CDR1 is MNHEY and CDR2 is SVGAGI. Germline trimming cut 6 bases from V and 2 bases from J; bases unmatched to any gene: 5. The CDR3 nucleotides read TGTGCCAGCAGCAGGACTAGCGTACCCTACGAGCAGTACTTC. This codes for CASSRTSVPYEQYF.

The chain uses TRBV10-2 and TRBJ1-6; 9 bases are a match to TRBD1. This CDR3 has 15 amino acids. J gave up 7 bases and V 8 bases, and 9 bases lay outside the gene matches. Per the germline V gene, CDR1 is WSHSY and CDR2 is SAAADI. The CDR3 loop is CASASTGGRNSPLHF. The CDR3 DNA sequence: TGCGCCAGCGCCTCGACAGGGGGAAGGAATTCACCCCTCCACTTT.

The J gene is TRBJ1-5, the V gene TRBV7-2, with a weak D call TRBD1 (6 bases). Germline-derived CDR1 and CDR2 are SGHTA and FQGNSA. This CDR3 spans 14 amino acids. V was cut by 2 bases and J by 5 bases, with 10 bases left in between. The CDR3 is CASSLKQGDQPQHF. The CDR3 coding sequence is TGTGCCAGCAGCTTAAAACAGGGCGATCAGCCCCAGCATTTT.

The chain is built from TRBV7-3 and TRBJ2-3, with D perhaps TRBD1 (6 bases). Germline V gives CDR1 SGHTA, CDR2 FQGTGA. This CDR3 has 14 amino acids. Trimming took off 5 bases at V and 0 bases at J, with 9 bases between the two ends. The CDR3 here is CASSPGTSTDTQYF. The CDR3 bases are TGTGCCAGCAGCCCAGGGACAAGCACAGATACGCAGTATTTT. The full variable domain, in which reference TRBV7-3 and TRBJ2-3 provide the parts outside the CDR3, is GAGVSQTPSNKVTEKGKYVELRCDPISGHTALYWYRQSLGQGPEFLIYFQGTGAADDSGLPNDRFFAVRPEGSVSTLKIQRTERGDSAVYLCASSPGTSTDTQYFGPGTRLTVL.

The gene calls are TRBV19 and TRBJ2-7; 8 bases agree with TRBD1. V dropped 3 bases and J dropped 6; count of bases not matched to a gene: 4. The CDR3 has 13 amino acids. Germline CDR1 and CDR2: LNHDA and SQIVND (reference sequence). CDR3 in amino acids: CASSIGQGLEQYV. The CDR3 region has the DNA TGTGCCAGTAGTATTGGACAGGGCCTCGAGCAGTACGTC.

J is TRBJ2-3 and V is TRBV24-1; 10 nucleotides line up with TRBD2. The V segment lost 5 bases and the J segment 3 bases; nucleotides outside the gene matches: 7. The V gene's germline CDR1 is KGHDR and CDR2 SFDVKD. This CDR3 has 16 amino acids. CDR3 in DNA: TGTGCCACCAGTGGGCAAAGCGGGAGGGCAACAGATACGCAGTATTTT. Translating gives CATSGQSGRATDTQYF.

The chain recombines TRBV7-9 with TRBJ2-5; 7 nucleotides align to TRBD2. Trimming at V came to 3 bases and at J to 4 bases, leaving 5 bases not matched to a gene. The CDR3 is 14 amino acids. Germline V gene lookup returns CDR1 SEHNR and CDR2 FQNEAQ (reference sequence). The DNA of the CDR3 is TGTGCCAGCAGCTTGGGAGGGAGAGGAGAGACCCAGTACTTC. As protein: CASSLGGRGETQYF.

V gene TRBV6-5 combines with J gene TRBJ2-5; TRBD1 might be the D (5 bases). Trimming pared 9 bases from V and 1 base from J, leaving 9 bases between. This CDR3 is 12 amino acids long. Germline CDR1 MNHEY, CDR2 SVGAGI. CDR3 coding DNA: TGTGCCAGTGGGGCCGGCCAAGAGACCCAGTACTTC. Translated, it gives CASGAGQETQYF.

The rearrangement joins TRBV27 to TRBJ1-2; D is ambiguous. This CDR3 region has 13 residues. The germline gives CDR1 MNHEY, CDR2 SMNVEV (reference sequence). Trimming took 3 bases from V and 2 from J, leaving 7 bases between them. In DNA, the CDR3 is TGTGCCAGCAGTTTCAACAACAACTATGGCTACACCTTC. It codes for CASSFNNNYGYTF.